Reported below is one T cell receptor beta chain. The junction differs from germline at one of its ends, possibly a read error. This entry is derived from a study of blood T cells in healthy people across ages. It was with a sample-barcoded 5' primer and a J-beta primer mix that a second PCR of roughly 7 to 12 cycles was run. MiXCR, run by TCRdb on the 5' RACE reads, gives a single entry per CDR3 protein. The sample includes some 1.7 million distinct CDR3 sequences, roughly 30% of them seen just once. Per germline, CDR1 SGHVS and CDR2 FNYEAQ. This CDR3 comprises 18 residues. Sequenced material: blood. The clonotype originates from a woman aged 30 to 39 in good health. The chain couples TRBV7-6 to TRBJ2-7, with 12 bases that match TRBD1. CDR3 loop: CASSLAGTGGVGSYEQYF. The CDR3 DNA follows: TGTGCCAGCAGCCTAGCCGGGACAGGGGGCGTAGGGTCCTACGAGCAGTACTTC.